The source of this T cell receptor (beta chain) is a study of identical twins listed by TCRdb under 2016. Some background on the complete study: To test whether fetal clonotypes persist, the study used deep sequencing on TCR alpha and beta repertoires from monozygotic twins, unrelated adults of various ages, and cord blood. To rule out contamination, the twin experiments were replicated at different times with different library preparation protocols.

All donors were healthy Caucasians. Three pairs of female monozygotic twins, all aged about 18 to 29 years, were included in the twin cohort. Peripheral blood mononuclear cells were used as the source from which RNA for TCR libraries was isolated. Overall study results and their limits: Because the same donors could not be followed over many years, conclusions were based on cross-sectional statistical analysis. Abundant cord blood beta clonotypes carried fewer insertions; young adult naive repertoires showed a weaker similar trend, while memory repertoires showed none. Compared with coincidental sharing between unrelated individuals, out-of-frame TCR alpha sequences shared between twins had an excess of sequences with low generation probability. A weaker excess of twin sharing was found in beta out-of-frame sequences because the signal-to-noise ratio was lowered by fewer shared sequences. Zero-insertion analyses could be partly confounded by invariant T cells such as MAIT and iNKT, although diverse VJ usage argued against such confounding for most clonotypes. Recombination models systematically underestimated out-of-frame TCR alpha sharing in monozygotic twins but agreed with sharing between unrelated individuals.

This clonotype was counted many times. It has no known antigen specificity. The record has no base qualities; no much larger clone is one base away. Library creation used 5' RACE. Reads for this sample came from an Illumina HiSeq 2000. Template switching introduced a universal primer binding site; the final cDNA contained a unique molecular identifier, enabling accurate counting of TCR cDNA molecules. Specific primers in the conserved constant-segment region were used to synthesize first-strand cDNA for TCR alpha and beta chains. To control for contamination, every cDNA library carried two barcodes: a SMART-Mk sample barcode plus Illumina barcodes. Two successive PCR steps introduced TruSeq adapter sequences along with Illumina sample barcodes. The TCR alpha and beta cDNA libraries were sequenced on the Illumina HiSeq platform using custom primers. Under the source paper's analysis protocol: MiGEC was used to process raw reads and extract unique molecular identifiers, and MiXCR was used to find CDR3 positions. For each individual, recombination models were inferred using an EM algorithm with the repgenHMM and IGoR tools. The analysis of shared clonotypes was done with the tcR package in R, with sharing normalized by the product of cloneset sizes. Out-of-frame nonproductive sequences were analyzed to study raw recombination free of thymic and clonal selection effects. The raw public data were reprocessed by TCRdb itself: fastp quality trimming at Q25, MiXCR clonotype calling, in-frame beta chains only. Entries are consolidated by CDR3 protein sequence, retaining the most common genes and DNA. The V and J calls shown here were made by TCRdb, not taken from the authors' results. Across this sample there are about 890,000 distinct CDR3 sequences, with roughly an eighth seen only once. Around 1.6% of the sample is held by the ten biggest clonotypes.

Here V drops 3 bases and J drops 5 bases, and the junction holds 6 bases not matched to any gene. Per the germline V gene, KGHDR is the CDR1 and SFDVKD is the CDR2. From cysteine to phenylalanine, the CDR3 is 16 amino acids long. CDR3 DNA only is kept here, 48 bases in frame from base 1. The sample also formed part of further work on yellow fever vaccine responses in identical twins. Taken from the second paper: According to the authors, the vaccine-induced T cell response in identical twins seemed to be partly convergent and partly specific to each individual. In the study, vaccine-responding T cell clones were precisely tracked in identical twins.

The chain couples TRBV24-1 to TRBJ2-1; the central 10 bases match TRBD2. Sequencing was done on a sample of PBMCs. The receptor's source is a woman aged 18-29 years in good health. The DNA reads as follows: TGTGCCACCAGTGATCCAGCGGGAGGGGTTAACAATGAGCAGTTCTTC. This codes for CATSDPAGGVNNEQFF.